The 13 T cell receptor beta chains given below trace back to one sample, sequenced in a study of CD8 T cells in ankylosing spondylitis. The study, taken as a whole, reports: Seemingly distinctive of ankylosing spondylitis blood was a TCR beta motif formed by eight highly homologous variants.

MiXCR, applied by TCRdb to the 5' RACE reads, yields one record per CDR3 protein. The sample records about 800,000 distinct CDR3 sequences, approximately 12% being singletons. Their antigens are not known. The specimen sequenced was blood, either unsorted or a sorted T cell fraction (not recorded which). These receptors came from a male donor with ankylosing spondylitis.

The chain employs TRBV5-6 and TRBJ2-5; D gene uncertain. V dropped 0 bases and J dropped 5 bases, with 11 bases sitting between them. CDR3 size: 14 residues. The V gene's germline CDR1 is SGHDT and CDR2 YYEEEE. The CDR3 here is CASSLDLPGETQYF. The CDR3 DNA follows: TGTGCCAGCAGCTTGGATCTCCCCGGGGAGACCCAGTACTTC.

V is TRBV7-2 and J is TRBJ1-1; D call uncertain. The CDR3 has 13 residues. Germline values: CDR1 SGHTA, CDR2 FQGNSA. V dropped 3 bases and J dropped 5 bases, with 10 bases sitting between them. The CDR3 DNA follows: TGTGCCAGCAGCTTCTACAGCATTACTGAAGCTTTCTTT. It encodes CASSFYSITEAFF.

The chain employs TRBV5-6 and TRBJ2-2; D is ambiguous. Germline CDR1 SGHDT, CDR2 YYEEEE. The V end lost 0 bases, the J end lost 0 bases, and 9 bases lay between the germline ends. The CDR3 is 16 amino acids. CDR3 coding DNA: TGTGCCAGCAGCTTGGGAAAGCGCCCGAACACCGGGGAGCTGTTTTTT. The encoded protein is CASSLGKRPNTGELFF.

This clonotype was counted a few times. The CDR3 DNA reads as TGCGCCAGCAGTCTCCCGCAGTATCCAGGGAAGACCCAGTACTTC. Its translation: CASSLPQYPGKTQYF. The chain has TRBV5-1 and TRBJ2-5; tentatively, D is TRBD1 (5 bases). This CDR3 has 15 residues. Trimming stripped 5 bases from V and 6 bases from J, with 20 bases between. Per germline, CDR1 SGHRS and CDR2 YFSETQ.

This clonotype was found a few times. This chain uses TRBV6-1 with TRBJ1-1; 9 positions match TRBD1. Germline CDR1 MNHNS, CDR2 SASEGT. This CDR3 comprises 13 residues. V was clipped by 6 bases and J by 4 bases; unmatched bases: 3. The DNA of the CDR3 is TGTGCCAGCAGACAGACAGGGGGCACTGAAGCTTTCTTT. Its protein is CASRQTGGTEAFF.

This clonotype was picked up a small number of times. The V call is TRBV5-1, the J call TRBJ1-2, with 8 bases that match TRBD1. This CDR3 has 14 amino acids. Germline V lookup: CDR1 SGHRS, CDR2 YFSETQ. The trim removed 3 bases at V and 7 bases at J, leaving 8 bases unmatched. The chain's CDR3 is CASSSTGGSGGYTF. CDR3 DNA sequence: TGCGCCAGCAGCTCAACAGGGGGATCCGGTGGCTACACCTTC.

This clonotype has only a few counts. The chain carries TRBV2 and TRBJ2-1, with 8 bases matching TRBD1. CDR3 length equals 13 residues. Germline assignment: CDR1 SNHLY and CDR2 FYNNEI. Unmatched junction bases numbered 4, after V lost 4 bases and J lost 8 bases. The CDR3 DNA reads TGTGCCAGCAGTGGAAACAGGGGGGATGAGCAGTTCTTC. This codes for CASSGNRGDEQFF.

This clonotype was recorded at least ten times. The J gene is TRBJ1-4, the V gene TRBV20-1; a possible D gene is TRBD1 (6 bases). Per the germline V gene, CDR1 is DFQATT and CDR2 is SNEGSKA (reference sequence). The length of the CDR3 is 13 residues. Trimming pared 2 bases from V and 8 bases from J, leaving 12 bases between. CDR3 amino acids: CSARLGAQEKLFF. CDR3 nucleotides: TGCAGTGCTAGATTGGGGGCCCAGGAAAAACTGTTTTTT.

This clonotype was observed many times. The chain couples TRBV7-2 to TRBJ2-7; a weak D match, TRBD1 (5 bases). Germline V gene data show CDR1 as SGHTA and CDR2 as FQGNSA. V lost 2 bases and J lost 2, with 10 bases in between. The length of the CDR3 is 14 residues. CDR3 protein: CASSLRQGTYEQYF. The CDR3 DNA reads TGTGCCAGCAGCTTACGGCAGGGAACCTACGAGCAGTACTTC.

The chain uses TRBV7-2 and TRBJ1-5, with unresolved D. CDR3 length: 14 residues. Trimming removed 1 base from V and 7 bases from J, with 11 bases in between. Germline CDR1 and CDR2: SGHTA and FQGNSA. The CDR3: CASSLGFGKQPQHF. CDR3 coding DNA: TGTGCCAGCAGCTTAGGATTCGGGAAACAGCCCCAGCATTTT.

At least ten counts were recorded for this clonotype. The DNA of the CDR3 is TGCGCCAGCAGCTTGGAGATCGGCAACTTGAACACTGAAGCTTTCTTT. This sequence encodes CASSLEIGNLNTEAFF. V and J are TRBV5-1 and TRBJ1-1; D gene uncertain. Trimming pared 0 bases from V and 0 bases from J, leaving 12 bases between. This CDR3 has 16 residues. The V gene's germline CDR1 is SGHRS and CDR2 YFSETQ.

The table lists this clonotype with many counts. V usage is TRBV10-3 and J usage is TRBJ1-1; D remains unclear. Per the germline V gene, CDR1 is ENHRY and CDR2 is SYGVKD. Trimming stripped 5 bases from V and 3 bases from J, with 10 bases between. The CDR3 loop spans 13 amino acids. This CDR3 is CAISRTRDTEAFF. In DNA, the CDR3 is TGTGCCATCAGTAGAACACGGGACACTGAAGCTTTCTTT.

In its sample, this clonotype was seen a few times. The CDR3 sequence: CASSPRPLVNTEAFF. CDR3 nucleotides: TGTGCCAGCAGCCCCCGTCCCTTGGTGAACACTGAAGCTTTCTTT. The chain carries TRBV7-2 and TRBJ1-1; D is undetermined. V was cut by 5 bases and J by 0 bases, with 13 bases left in between. This CDR3 is 15 amino acids long. Germline CDR1 reads SGHTA; CDR2 reads FQGNSA.